This T cell receptor beta chain was recovered during a study of CD8 T cells in ankylosing spondylitis (dated by TCRdb to 2015 to 2018). The study in broad terms: To find TCR variants linked to disease, the study profiled T cell receptor beta repertoires in ankylosing spondylitis patients and healthy donors. The full study cohort was made up of 25 ankylosing spondylitis patients and approximately 100 healthy donors. Peripheral blood was sampled, and synovial fluid was additionally collected from ankylosing spondylitis patients.

V is pruned by 0 bases and J by 9 bases, leaving 3 bases of the junction without a gene match. From the cysteine up to the phenylalanine, the CDR3 has a length of 16 residues. Only CDR3 DNA is held: 48 bases, read in frame from base 1. CDR1 MGHRA and CDR2 YSYEKL were looked up in the germline V gene. The research as a whole found: Significant enrichment of the disease-linked clones was reported in matched synovial fluid samples from ankylosing spondylitis patients. The disease-linked clones showed a CD8+ phenotype and occurred at relatively low frequencies in peripheral blood. A TCR beta motif made up of several highly homologous amino acid variants appeared to be characteristic of blood from ankylosing spondylitis patients. Some TCR beta motif variants had previously been reported in synovial fluid and blood of reactive arthritis patients, which suggested common disease-initiation mechanisms.

This clonotype was seen only once. Which antigen it targets is not known. Base-call qualities are not available, and no considerably larger clone is one nucleotide away. The sequencing machine was an Illumina HiSeq 2500. Quantitative 5'-RACE with molecular barcodes was the method used to prepare the TCR beta libraries. For the original study's pipeline: Disease-linked TCR variants were identified with a new computational method built on a probabilistic model of VDJ rearrangement. The public reads were reprocessed in TCRdb via fastp at Q25 and MiXCR, keeping in-frame beta chains. Every distinct CDR3 protein forms one entry, paired with its most common genes and DNA. TCRdb, not the authors, supplied the V and J calls. The sample table records under 450,000 distinct CDR3 sequences; 20% of these occur just once. About an eighth of the sample goes to the ten largest clones.

This sequence uses TRBV4-1 and TRBJ2-1; TRBD2 agrees with 15 junctional bases. Specimen: blood, either unsorted or a sorted T cell fraction (not recorded which). This sequence originates from a male donor with ankylosing spondylitis or in good health (not recorded which). The CDR3 protein: CASSQEGLAGGSEQFF. The base sequence is TGCGCCAGCAGCCAAGAGGGACTAGCGGGGGGATCTGAGCAGTTCTTC.